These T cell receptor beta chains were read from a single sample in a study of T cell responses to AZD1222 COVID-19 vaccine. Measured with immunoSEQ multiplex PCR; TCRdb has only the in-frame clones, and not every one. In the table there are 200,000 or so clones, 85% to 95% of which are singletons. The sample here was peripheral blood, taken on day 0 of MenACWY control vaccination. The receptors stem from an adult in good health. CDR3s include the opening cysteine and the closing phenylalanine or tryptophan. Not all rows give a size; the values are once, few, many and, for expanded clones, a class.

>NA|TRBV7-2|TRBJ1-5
CASSFSRNQPQHF
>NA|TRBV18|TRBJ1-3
CASSPPGRNTIYF
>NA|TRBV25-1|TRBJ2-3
CASSESRPPDTQYF
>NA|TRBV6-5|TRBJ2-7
CASRPNPSPYEQYF
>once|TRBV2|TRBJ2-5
CASSEEETQYF
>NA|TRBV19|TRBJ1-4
CASADGATNEKLFF
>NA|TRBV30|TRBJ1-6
CACSAGTDNSPLHF
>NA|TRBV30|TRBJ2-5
CAWSVLRETQYF
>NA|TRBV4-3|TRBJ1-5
CASSQDRVVLVGNQPQHF
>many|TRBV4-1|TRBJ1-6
CASSSGTGGLLVLPLHF
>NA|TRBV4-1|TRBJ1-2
CASSQDPSANYGYTF
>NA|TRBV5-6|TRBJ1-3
CASSFGISGNTIYF
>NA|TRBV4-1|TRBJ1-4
CASSQVGLGEKLFF
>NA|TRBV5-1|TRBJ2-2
CASSAGHSNTGELFF
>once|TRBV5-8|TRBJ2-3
CASSPGTASTDTQYF
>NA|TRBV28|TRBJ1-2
CASRRFGTGGRYGYTF
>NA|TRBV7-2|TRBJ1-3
CASTMTGLGNTIYF
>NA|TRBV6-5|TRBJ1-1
CASREAGSIAEAFF
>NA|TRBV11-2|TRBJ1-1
CASSLEGQMNTEAFF
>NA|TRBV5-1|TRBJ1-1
CASSLFRQGETEAFF
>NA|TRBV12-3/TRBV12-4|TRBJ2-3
CASSSSPVTQYF
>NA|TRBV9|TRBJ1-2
CASSRGQGHYGYTF
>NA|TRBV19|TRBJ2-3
CASSDRGRTDTQYF
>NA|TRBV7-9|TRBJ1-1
CASSLATNTEAFF
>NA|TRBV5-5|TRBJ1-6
CASSPGQYNSYNSPLHF
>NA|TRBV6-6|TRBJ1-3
CASSPRDTIYF
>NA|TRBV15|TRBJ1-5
CATSRGVNQPQHF
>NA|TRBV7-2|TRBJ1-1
CASSANRGATEAFF
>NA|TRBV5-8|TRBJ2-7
CASMGAGGNSYEQYF
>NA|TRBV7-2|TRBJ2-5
CASSLAASGKETQYF
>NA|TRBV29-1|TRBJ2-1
CSVEGGGNEQFF
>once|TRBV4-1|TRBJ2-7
CASSQDPTGTYEQYF
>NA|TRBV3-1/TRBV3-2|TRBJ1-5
CASSQDVLPDQPQHF
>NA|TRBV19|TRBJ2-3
CASKTSGGITDTQYF
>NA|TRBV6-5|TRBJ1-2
CASSSDGFFYGYTF
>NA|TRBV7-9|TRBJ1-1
CASSSDGNTEAFF
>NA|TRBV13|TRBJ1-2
CASSLRGPNYGYTF
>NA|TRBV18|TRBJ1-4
CASSSGLSNEKLFF
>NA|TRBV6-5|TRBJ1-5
CASMTGALQPQHF
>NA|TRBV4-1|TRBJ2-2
CASSQAGGSTGELFF
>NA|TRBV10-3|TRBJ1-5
CATTGDGGNQPQHF
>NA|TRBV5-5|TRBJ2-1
CASSLDQGSYNEQFF
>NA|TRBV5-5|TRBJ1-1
CASSIGTAFEAFF